The present entry profiles one T cell receptor (beta chain) with its context. This sample is part of a study of OX40 agonist ivuxolimab in advanced cancers. Germline V gene sequence: CDR1 ENHRY, CDR2 SYGVKD. The J segment lost 6 bases and the V segment lost 4 bases, leaving 16 bases of the junction unmatched. This CDR3 spans 17 amino acids. Sequenced by immunoSEQ multiplex PCR; TCRdb stores in-frame clones only, minus some. Among around 25,000 clones listed, roughly four fifths were seen once. This clonotype was sampled from an adult with an advanced solid tumor such as melanoma, head and neck, liver or kidney cancer. The chain carries TRBV10-3 and TRBJ1-2; 8 bases are a match to TRBD1. The specimen comprised CD4+ or CD8+ T cells sorted from blood, sampled in a trial of the OX40 agonist ivuxolimab. This CDR3 reads CAISVSDPGGGKNGYTF. For the CDR3, the DNA is TGTGCCATCAGTGTGTCGGACCCAGGGGGCGGTAAGAATGGCTACACCTTC.